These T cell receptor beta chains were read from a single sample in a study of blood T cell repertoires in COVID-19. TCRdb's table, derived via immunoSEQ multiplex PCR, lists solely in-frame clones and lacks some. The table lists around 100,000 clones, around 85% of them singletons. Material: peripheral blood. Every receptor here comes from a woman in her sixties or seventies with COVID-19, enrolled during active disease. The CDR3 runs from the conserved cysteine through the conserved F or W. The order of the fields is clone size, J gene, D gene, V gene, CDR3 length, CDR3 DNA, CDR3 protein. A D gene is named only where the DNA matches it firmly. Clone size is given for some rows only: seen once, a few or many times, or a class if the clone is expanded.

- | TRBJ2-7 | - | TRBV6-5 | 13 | TGTGCCAGCAGTTTGATCGCGCCCTACGAGCAGTACTTC | CASSLIAPYEQYF
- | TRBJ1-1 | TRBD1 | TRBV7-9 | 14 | TGTGCCAGCAGCATAGGGACAGGGGGAACTGAAGCTTTCTTT | CASSIGTGGTEAFF
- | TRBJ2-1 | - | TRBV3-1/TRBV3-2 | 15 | TGTGCCAGCAGCCAGGGGGCTATACCCTACAATGAGCAGTTCTTC | CASSQGAIPYNEQFF
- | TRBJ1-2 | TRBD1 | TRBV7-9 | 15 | TGTGCCAGCAGCTTAGCGGTGACAGGGGGGAATGGCTACACCTTC | CASSLAVTGGNGYTF
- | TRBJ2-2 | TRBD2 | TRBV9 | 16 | TGTGCCAGCAGCCCCCGACTAGCGGTGAACACCGGGGAGCTGTTTTTT | CASSPRLAVNTGELFF
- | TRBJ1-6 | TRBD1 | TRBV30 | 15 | TGTGCCTGGACGGACAGGGGAGGGTTTAGTTCACCCCTCCACTTT | CAWTDRGGFSSPLHF
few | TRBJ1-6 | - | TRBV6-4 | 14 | TGTGCCAGCAGTCCGACGGGGGGCGATTCACCCCTCCACTTT | CASSPTGGDSPLHF
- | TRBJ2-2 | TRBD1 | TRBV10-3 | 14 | TGTGCCACCACTCCCGGGACAGGGGCCGGGGAGCTGTTTTTT | CATTPGTGAGELFF
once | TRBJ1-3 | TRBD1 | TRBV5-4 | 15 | TGTGCCAGCAGCTCACAGGGGTTGTATGGAAACACCATATATTTT | CASSSQGLYGNTIYF
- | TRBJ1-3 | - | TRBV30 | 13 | TGTGCCTGGAGTATGGGATCACAGGAGAAAATATATTTT | CAWSMGSQEKIYF
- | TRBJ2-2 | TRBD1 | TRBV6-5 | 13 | TGTGCCAGCACCAGGACAGGGGTCGGGGAGCTGTTTTTT | CASTRTGVGELFF
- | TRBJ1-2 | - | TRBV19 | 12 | TGTGCCAGCCAGGGTTTTAACTATGGCTACACCTTC | CASQGFNYGYTF
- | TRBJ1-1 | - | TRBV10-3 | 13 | TGTGCCATCAGTGAGTATAAGAACACTGAAGCTTTCTTT | CAISEYKNTEAFF
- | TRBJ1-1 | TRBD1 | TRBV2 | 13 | TGTGCCAGCAGGGTCGACAGGGGTACTGAAGCTTTCTTT | CASRVDRGTEAFF
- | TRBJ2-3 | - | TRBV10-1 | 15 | TGCGCCAGCAGTGAGGATACAGGGCTAGGGGATACGCAGTATTTT | CASSEDTGLGDTQYF
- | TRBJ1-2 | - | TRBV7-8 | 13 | TGTGCCAGCAGCTTAGGACATCGCTATGGCTACACCTTC | CASSLGHRYGYTF
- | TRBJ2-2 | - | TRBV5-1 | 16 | TGCGCCAGCAGCTTGGGGCGAGGCATCCTCACCGGGGAGCTGTTTTTT | CASSLGRGILTGELFF
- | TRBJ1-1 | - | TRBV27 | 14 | TGTGCCAGTTTTGGTGAGGGGCGGGGTACTGAAGCTTTCTTT | CASFGEGRGTEAFF
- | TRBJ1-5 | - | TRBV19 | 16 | TGTGCCAGTAACCTTGGAAGAGGGTGGGGCAATCAGCCCCAGCATTTT | CASNLGRGWGNQPQHF
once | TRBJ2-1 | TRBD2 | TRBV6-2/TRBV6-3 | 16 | TGTGCCAGCAGCATACTATCGGGGGGGCCGTACAATGAGCAGTTCTTC | CASSILSGGPYNEQFF
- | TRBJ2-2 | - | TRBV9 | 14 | TGTGCCAGCAGCGTAGAGAGGAACACCGGGGAGCTGTTTTTT | CASSVERNTGELFF
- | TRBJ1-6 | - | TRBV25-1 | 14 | TGTGCCAGCAGCGGTCGTTTAGGAGGTTCACCCCTCCACTTT | CASSGRLGGSPLHF
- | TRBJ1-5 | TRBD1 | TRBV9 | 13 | TGTGCCAGCAGCGGGACAGGGGCTCAGCCCCAGCATTTT | CASSGTGAQPQHF
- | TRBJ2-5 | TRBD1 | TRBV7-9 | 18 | TGTGCCAGCAGCTTAGCGCGAGCAGGGACAGGGGGGAAAGAGACCCAGTACTTC | CASSLARAGTGGKETQYF
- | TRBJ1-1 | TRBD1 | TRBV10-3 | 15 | TGTGCCATCAGTGAGAGAGGACAGGGGCAAACTGAAGCTTTCTTT | CAISERGQGQTEAFF
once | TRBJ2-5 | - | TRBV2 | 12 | TGTGCCAGCAGTGCCCTAAAAGAGACCCAGTACTTC | CASSALKETQYF
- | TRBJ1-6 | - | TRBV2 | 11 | TGTGCCAGCAGGTTCAGTACACCCCTCCACTTT | CASRFSTPLHF
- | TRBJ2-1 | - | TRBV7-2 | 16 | TGTGCCAGCAGCTTAGGAGCTTCAAGCTCCTACAATGAGCAGTTCTTC | CASSLGASSSYNEQFF
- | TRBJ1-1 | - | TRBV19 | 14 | TGTGCCAGTAGTAACGCGCCGGTCAACACTGAAGCTTTCTTT | CASSNAPVNTEAFF
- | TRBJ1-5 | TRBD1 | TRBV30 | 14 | TGTGCCTGGAGCCCGGGACAGGGCCGTCAGCCCCAGCATTTT | CAWSPGQGRQPQHF
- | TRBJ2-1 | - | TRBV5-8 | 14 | TGTGCCAGCAGCATCCTCAGCCGGCGGGGTGAGCAGTTCTTC | CASSILSRRGEQFF
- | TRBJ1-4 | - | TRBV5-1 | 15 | TGCGCCAGCAGCTTGCGGAGAGGAACGAGTGAAAAACTGTTTTTT | CASSLRRGTSEKLFF
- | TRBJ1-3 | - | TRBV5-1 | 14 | TGCGCCAGCAGCTTGCAAGGGGCTGGAAACACCATATATTTT | CASSLQGAGNTIYF
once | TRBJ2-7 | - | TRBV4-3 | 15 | TGCGCCAGCAGCCAAACCGTAGACAGGCTCAACGAGCAGTACTTC | CASSQTVDRLNEQYF
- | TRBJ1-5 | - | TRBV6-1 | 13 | TGTGCCAGCAGTGTGGGGCCAAATCAGCCCCAGCATTTT | CASSVGPNQPQHF
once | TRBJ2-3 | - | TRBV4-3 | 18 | TGCGCCAGCAGCCTCAACACACCGGACACCACGAGCACAGATACGCAGTATTTT | CASSLNTPDTTSTDTQYF
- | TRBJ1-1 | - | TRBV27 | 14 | TGTGCCAGCAGTTTATCGGGGGGGAACACTGAAGCTTTCTTT | CASSLSGGNTEAFF
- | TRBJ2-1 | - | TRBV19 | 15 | TGTGCCAGTAGTATAGGCGGTCGCGGGTACAATGAGCAGTTCTTC | CASSIGGRGYNEQFF
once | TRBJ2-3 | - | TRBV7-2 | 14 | TGTGCCAGCAGCCCCCGAGATAGCTCAGATACGCAGTATTTT | CASSPRDSSDTQYF
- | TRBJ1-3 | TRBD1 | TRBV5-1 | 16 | TGCGCCAGCAGCAAAACAGACAGGGCCTCTGGAAACACCATATATTTT | CASSKTDRASGNTIYF
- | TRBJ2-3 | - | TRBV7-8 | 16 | TGTGCCAGCAGCTTAGTTACAGGCCATAGCACAGATACGCAGTATTTT | CASSLVTGHSTDTQYF
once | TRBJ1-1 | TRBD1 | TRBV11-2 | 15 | TGTGCCAGCAGCCCAGGGACAGGGGTAGGCACTGAAGCTTTCTTT | CASSPGTGVGTEAFF
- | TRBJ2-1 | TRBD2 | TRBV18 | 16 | TGTGCCAGCTCACCACAGGCGGGGGGGCTCTACAATGAGCAGTTCTTC | CASSPQAGGLYNEQFF
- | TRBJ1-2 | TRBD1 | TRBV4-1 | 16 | TGCGCCAGCAGCCAATCTAGACAGGGGAGTAAATATGGCTACACCTTC | CASSQSRQGSKYGYTF
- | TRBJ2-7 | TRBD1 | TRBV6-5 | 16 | TGTGCCAGCAGTTCACAAACCGGGACAGGGGGCGTCGAGCAGTACTTC | CASSSQTGTGGVEQYF
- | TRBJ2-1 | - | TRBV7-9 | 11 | TGTGCCAGCAGCCTCACAAATGAGCAGTTCTTC | CASSLTNEQFF
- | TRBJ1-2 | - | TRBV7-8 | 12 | TGTGCCAGCAGCTTATCACCGTCACACTACACCTTC | CASSLSPSHYTF
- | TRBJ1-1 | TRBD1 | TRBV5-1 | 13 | TGCGCCAGCAGCCGGACAGGGAACACTGAAGCTTTCTTT | CASSRTGNTEAFF
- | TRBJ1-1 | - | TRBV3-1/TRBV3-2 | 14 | TGTGCCAGCAGCCAAGAGTTTAAAGACAGTGAAGCTTTCTTT | CASSQEFKDSEAFF
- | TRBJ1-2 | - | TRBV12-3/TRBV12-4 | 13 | TGTGCCAGCAGAGGGGACACTCTCTATGGCTACACCTTC | CASRGDTLYGYTF
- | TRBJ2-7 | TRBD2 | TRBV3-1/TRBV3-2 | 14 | TGTGCCAGCAGCCAAGACGCGTCGGGGGGGGCCCCCTCATTC | CASSQDASGGAPSF
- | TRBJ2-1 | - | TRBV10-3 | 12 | TGTGCCCTCCGGGGGGCCTCCAATGAGCAGTTCTTC | CALRGASNEQFF
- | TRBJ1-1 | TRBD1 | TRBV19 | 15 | TGTGCCAGTAGATTCACCGGGACAGGGGTCACTGAAGCTTTCTTT | CASRFTGTGVTEAFF
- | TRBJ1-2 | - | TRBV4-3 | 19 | TGCGCCAGCAGCCAATTAGGGAGTTCGTGGGGTAGTCGGAACTATGGCTACACCTTC | CASSQLGSSWGSRNYGYTF
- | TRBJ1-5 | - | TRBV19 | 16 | TGTGCCAGTAGTACGGATCGTACGGCGGGAAATCAGCCCCAGCATTTT | CASSTDRTAGNQPQHF